Here is one T cell receptor (beta chain) with its context. This receptor's antigen is unknown. Per-base quality was not reported, and no clone a single base away is much larger than it. V lost 1 base and J lost 7 bases; the stretch between them is 13 bases long. CDR1 and CDR2, looked up from the germline V gene (reference sequence), are LNHDA and SQIVND. Measured from the cysteine to the phenylalanine, the CDR3 is 14 residues long. Solely the CDR3 DNA is kept, with 42 bases framed from the first base. This sample was included in a study of blood T cell repertoires in COVID-19 (dated by TCRdb to the early 2020s). Background on the whole study: Samples from collaborators originated in the United States, Italy and Spain and spanned both the acute and convalescent phases of COVID-19. The dataset comprised deeply sampled blood TCRbeta repertoires from subjects exposed to, actively infected with, or recovered from COVID-19. The sample metadata nearly always contained a de-identified subject ID, COVID-19 status, age in years and sex. The repertoires were made available in a free public database intended to serve as a resource for research on the immune response to SARS-CoV-2. Where HLA class I and class II types were available, the types were taken from metadata supplied by the sample provider, not from assay-based typing. The samples were drawn from two sources: the first 160 participants of the ongoing ImmuneRACE study, and 1,200 or so subjects contributed by 6 global collaborators. The prospective study material was composed of cDNA or gDNA derived from T cells, B-cell-depleted T cells, or PBMCs.

General findings and caveats noted by the study authors: Clinical and demographic metadata were provided uncurated, with the amount varying by source and participant.

One collaborating source in Seattle enrolled patients while the patients were actively infected and followed the patients over time throughout the course of disease. Each collaborating institution followed its own protocols to collect whole blood in K2EDTA tubes. Collaborator samples were shipped for TCRbeta analysis as frozen whole blood, isolated PBMCs, or DNA extracted from either sample type. The immunoSEQ Assay, a bias-controlled multiplex PCR, was used to amplify TCRbeta CDR3 regions from genomic DNA. The authors' analysis ran thus. The number of nucleated cells in each sample was estimated by amplification of reference gene primers within the assay. Sequence reads were collapsed and filtered to measure the absolute abundance of every unique TCRbeta CDR3 rearrangement. For each sample, productive Simpson clonality was calculated by taking the square root of Simpson's diversity index across productive rearrangements. TCRdb obtained this table from immuneACCESS and retained in-frame rearrangements with V and J assigned. These tables miss some clones; where compared with another copy, unresolved V genes account for less than half of the shortfall, and the remainder is unexplained. D and trimming come from the DNA, and the V and J calls and clone size come from that table. The sample profile shows 100,000 to 150,000 clones; around 85% of them were found once. The top ten clones comprise about 3.3% of the sample.

The chain is made from TRBV19 and TRBJ1-2; the D segment could be TRBD1, given 6 matching bases. The clonotype was recovered from a woman at least 80 years old with COVID-19, enrolled during active disease. Material for sequencing was peripheral blood. The DNA sequence is TGTGCCAGTAGTATAGGAAGGGGGAGCGCTGGCTACACCTTC. Translated, it gives CASSIGRGSAGYTF.